The rows below give T cell receptor beta chains drawn from one sample of a study of blood T cells in healthy people across ages. TCRdb analysed the 5' RACE reads with MiXCR anew, one entry per CDR3 protein. The data hold about 1 million distinct CDR3 sequences, with more than 40% observed a single time. Sequencing was done on a sample of blood. These TCRs come from a woman aged 60-70 years in good health. Both conserved end residues are part of each CDR3. The order of the fields is clone size, J gene, V gene, D gene, CDR3 protein, CDR3 DNA. The D gene is left open where the match is weak. Clone size is stated in some rows and not others, as once, few, many or a class when expanded.

>many|TRBJ2-7|TRBV20-1|.
CSARGTGTRSSYEQYF
TGCAGTGCTAGAGGTACGGGAACGAGGAGCTCCTACGAGCAGTACTTC
>few|TRBJ2-7|TRBV11-2|.
CASSLEGGLSYEQYF
TGTGCCAGCAGCTTAGAGGGGGGGCTCAGCTACGAGCAGTACTTC
>.|TRBJ1-1|TRBV5-1|.
CASTGNKNTEAFF
TGCGCCAGCACAGGGAACAAGAACACTGAAGCTTTCTTT
>.|TRBJ2-3|TRBV20-1|TRBD2
CSAIASGRQAQYF
TGCAGTGCTATTGCTAGCGGGAGGCAGGCGCAGTATTTT
>.|TRBJ2-3|TRBV27|TRBD2
CASTAGGPVTDTQYF
TGTGCCAGCACAGCGGGAGGGCCTGTCACAGATACGCAGTATTTT
>.|TRBJ1-4|TRBV6-2/TRBV6-3|.
CASSPARGREKLFF
TGTGCCAGCAGCCCAGCGAGGGGCCGCGAAAAACTGTTTTTT
>.|TRBJ2-7|TRBV28|.
CATRGSYEQYF
TGTGCCACTCGCGGGTCCTACGAGCAGTACTTC
>.|TRBJ2-1|TRBV12-3/TRBV12-4|.
CASRLGTTYNEQFF
TGTGCCAGCAGGCTAGGTACCACCTACAATGAGCAGTTCTTC
>.|TRBJ1-1|TRBV14|.
CASSQDADATEAFF
TGTGCCAGCAGCCAAGATGCAGACGCTACTGAAGCTTTCTTT
>.|TRBJ2-1|TRBV4-2|.
CASSQHYGATSSYNEQFF
TGTGCCAGCAGCCAACACTACGGGGCGACTAGCTCCTACAATGAGCAGTTCTTC
>few|TRBJ2-3|TRBV6-5|.
CASSPPGQEQYF
TGTGCCAGCAGCCCACCGGGACAAGAGCAGTATTTT
>few|TRBJ2-7|TRBV3-1|TRBD1
CASSVNRGSYEQYF
TGTGCCAGCAGCGTCAACAGGGGGTCCTACGAGCAGTACTTC
>.|TRBJ2-6|TRBV12-3/TRBV12-4|.
CASSSTAGANVLTF
TGTGCCAGCAGTTCCACTGCCGGGGCCAACGTCCTGACTTTC
>.|TRBJ1-6|TRBV12-3/TRBV12-4|.
CASSLLGVGSPLHF
TGTGCCAGCAGTTTGCTCGGGGTTGGTTCACCCCTCCACTTT
>medium-sized|TRBJ2-3|TRBV29-1|.
CSVEKGIGTDTQYF
TGCAGCGTTGAGAAGGGGATCGGTACAGATACGCAGTATTTT
>few|TRBJ2-3|TRBV30|.
CAWSLYSSASTDTQYF
TGTGCCTGGAGCCTCTACTCTAGCGCTTCCACAGATACGCAGTATTTT
>once|TRBJ2-7|TRBV3-1|.
CASSQDLLHEQYF
TGTGCCAGCAGCCAAGATCTTCTCCACGAGCAGTACTTC
>.|TRBJ2-3|TRBV3-1|.
CASSRLTGRTDTQYF
TGTGCCAGCAGCCGGTTGACGGGCCGCACAGATACGCAGTATTTT
>.|TRBJ1-3|TRBV29-1|.
CSVNKGNTIYF
TGCAGCGTCAATAAGGGGAACACCATATATTTT
>.|TRBJ2-3|TRBV13|.
CASSLAESTDTQYF
TGTGCCAGCAGCTTGGCAGAAAGCACAGATACGCAGTATTTT
>.|TRBJ2-6|TRBV28|TRBD2
CTSSLSGAGANVLTF
TGTACCAGCAGTTTAAGCGGGGCAGGGGCCAACGTCCTGACTTTC
>few|TRBJ2-7|TRBV7-7|TRBD2
CASSLSGGTSKQYF
TGTGCCAGCAGCTTATCGGGAGGAACCTCCAAGCAGTACTTC
>.|TRBJ2-7|TRBV27|TRBD2
CASSPWTSGGVDEQYF
TGTGCCAGCAGTCCCTGGACTAGCGGGGGGGTGGACGAGCAGTACTTC
>few|TRBJ1-5|TRBV3-1|TRBD1
CASSPGQGESQPQHF
TGTGCCAGCAGCCCGGGACAGGGAGAATCTCAGCCCCAGCATTTT